The 18 T cell receptor beta chains reported below all come from one sample, sequenced in a study of T-cell reconstitution after alpha-beta-depleted transplantation in children. Using unique molecular identifiers, the investigators prepared the TCRbeta library. TCRdb reanalysed the PCR reads using MiXCR and keeps one entry per CDR3 protein. In the table there are 200,000 to 250,000 distinct CDR3 sequences, around 10% of which are singletons. Sequences were derived from PBMCs from the stem cell graft donor, sampled from the stem cell graft. The receptor set was obtained from a human donor who donated a stem cell graft to a child with acute lymphoblastic leukemia.

Many counts were recorded for this clonotype. The chain is built from TRBV27 and TRBJ1-5; D is undetermined. Germline CDR1 MNHEY, CDR2 SMNVEV (reference sequence). This CDR3 has 14 residues. Trimming removed 6 bases from V and 7 bases from J, with 16 bases in between. The CDR3 reads CASSLMTQEQPQHF. DNA of the CDR3: TGTGCCAGCAGCCTGATGACACAAGAGCAGCCCCAGCATTTT.

The chain links TRBV29-1 to TRBJ2-1; D remains unclear. There are 11 residues in the CDR3. Trimming shortened V by 6 bases and J by 2 bases, and 5 bases separated the two germline ends. Germline V gene sequence: CDR1 SQVTM, CDR2 ANQGSEA. CDR3 protein: CSVGTYNEQFF. The CDR3 DNA reads as TGCAGCGTGGGGACCTACAATGAGCAGTTCTTC.

The chain is built from TRBV7-2 and TRBJ2-7; D is uncertain. The CDR3 consists of 15 residues. V lost 5 bases and J 1 base, leaving 15 bases between the germline ends. Germline-derived CDR1 and CDR2 are SGHTA and FQGNSA. The CDR3 bases are TGTGCCAGCAGCGATAGGCCCGGTCGTTCCTACGAGCAGTACTTC. Its translation: CASSDRPGRSYEQYF.

This clonotype has ten or more counts. This rearrangement joins TRBV20-1 to TRBJ1-4; 7 positions match TRBD1. The CDR3 runs to 14 residues. J lost 2 bases, V lost 3 bases, and 3 bases had no gene match. Per the germline V gene, CDR1 is DFQATT and CDR2 is SNEGSKA (reference sequence). CDR3 coding DNA: TGCAGTGCTAGCGGGACAGCGACTAATGAAAAACTGTTTTTT. Translation: CSASGTATNEKLFF.

The chain has TRBV10-1 and TRBJ1-2; D call uncertain. This CDR3 region has 13 residues. Germline loops: CDR1 WNHNN, CDR2 SYGVQD (reference sequence). The V gene lost 2 bases and the J gene lost 8 bases, with 12 bases spanning the gap. CDR3 in amino acids: CASSERQPYGYTF. Written as DNA, the CDR3 is TGCGCCAGCAGTGAGAGGCAGCCCTACGGCTACACCTTC.

This clonotype has just a few counts. The rearrangement links TRBV7-9 to TRBJ1-4; D gene ambiguous. Trimming pared 0 bases from V and 2 bases from J, leaving 10 bases between. Germline CDR1 and CDR2: SEHNR and FQNEAQ (reference sequence). The CDR3 length is 16 residues. The CDR3 is CASSLALSRTNEKLFF. DNA of the CDR3: TGTGCCAGCAGCTTAGCTTTGAGTAGGACTAATGAAAAACTGTTTTTT.

This clonotype was recorded at least ten times. The rearrangement uses TRBV4-1 and TRBJ2-4, with D uncertain. The CDR3 consists of 16 residues. V lost 3 bases, J lost 0 bases, and 12 bases lay in between. Germline values: CDR1 MGHRA, CDR2 YSYEKL. CDR3 region: CASSHYPRGAKNIQYF. The CDR3 region has the DNA TGCGCCAGCAGCCATTATCCCCGTGGAGCCAAAAACATTCAGTACTTC.

This sequence joins TRBV10-3 and TRBJ1-2; 7 bases line up with TRBD1. V gave up 6 bases and J gave up 6 bases; unmatched junction bases: 7. This CDR3 contains 13 residues. CDR1 is ENHRY, CDR2 SYGVKD, per germline. The CDR3 spells CAIRSTGRDGYTF. The CDR3 DNA sequence: TGTGCCATCAGATCGACAGGGAGGGATGGCTACACCTTC.

The rearrangement uses TRBV5-6 and TRBJ2-5; perhaps TRBD2 as D (5 bases). Between the trimmed V and J ends, which lost 4 bases and 4 bases, there was a span of 14 bases. The CDR3 is 14 residues long. Germline CDR1 and CDR2: SGHDT and YYEEEE. CDR3 DNA sequence: TGTGCCAGCAGCCGGGGTCCATCCCCAGAGACCCAGTACTTC. Encoded protein: CASSRGPSPETQYF.

In its sample, this clonotype was seen many times. The gene calls are TRBV19 and TRBJ2-7; possible D gene TRBD1, 6 bases. Germline V gives CDR1 LNHDA, CDR2 SQIVND (reference sequence). The CDR3 consists of 12 residues. V was trimmed by 4 bases and J by 2 bases, leaving 6 bases between them. CDR3 sequence reads: CASSRTAYEQYF. The CDR3 coding sequence is TGTGCCAGTAGTAGGACAGCCTACGAGCAGTACTTC.

The V gene is TRBV24-1, the J gene TRBJ2-2, with 8 bases identical to TRBD1. V was pared by 6 bases and J by 9 bases, with 11 bases of the junction left unmatched. The CDR3 has 15 amino acids. Germline V lookup: CDR1 KGHDR, CDR2 SFDVKD. CDR3: CATSSSRTGRWELFF. CDR3 bases: TGTGCCACCAGTTCATCGAGGACAGGGAGGTGGGAGCTGTTTTTT.

This clonotype turned up a few times. This rearrangement joins TRBV11-2 to TRBJ1-3; D unclear. The germline CDR1 and CDR2 sequences are SGHAT and FQNNGV. The CDR3 totals 15 residues. The ends were cut back, 5 bases at V and 0 bases at J, with 11 bases in the middle. Here the CDR3 reads CASSVGSYSGNTIYF. The CDR3 DNA reads TGTGCCAGCAGCGTCGGGAGTTACTCTGGAAACACCATATATTTT. The full variable domain, completed using reference TRBV11-2 and TRBJ1-3, is EAGVAQSPRYKIIEKRQSVAFWCNPISGHATLYWYQQILGQGPKLLIQFQNNGVVDDSQLPKDRFSAERLKGVDSTLKIQPAKLEDSAVYLCASSVGSYSGNTIYFGEGSWLTVV.

The rearrangement joins TRBV6-2 or TRBV6-3 to TRBJ1-6; D is uncertain. V lost 7 bases to trimming and J lost 6 bases, with 10 bases between them. The CDR3 has 13 amino acids. CDR1 MNHEY and CDR2 SVGEGT come from the germline V gene. CDR3 in DNA: TGTGCCAGCACACAGACTCCTAATTCACCCCTCCACTTT. It translates to CASTQTPNSPLHF.

This clonotype was seen repeatedly, ten times or more. This chain joins TRBV29-1 and TRBJ1-3; D uncertain. Trimming removed 4 bases from V and 0 bases from J, with 7 bases in between. The CDR3 totals 13 residues. The germline CDR1 and CDR2 sequences are SQVTM and ANQGSEA. The CDR3 region is CSVVWNSGNTIYF. CDR3 in DNA: TGCAGCGTTGTATGGAACTCTGGAAACACCATATATTTT.

The gene calls are TRBV6-2 or TRBV6-3 and TRBJ1-6; 10 bases match TRBD1. CDR1 and CDR2 from the germline V gene are MNHEY and SVGEGT. The CDR3 length is 15 residues. J was trimmed by 9 bases and V by 8 bases; bases with no gene match: 10. The CDR3 loop reads CASERRDRGPSPLHF. The CDR3 coding sequence is TGTGCCAGCGAGAGACGGGACAGGGGACCTTCACCCCTCCACTTT.

The V gene is TRBV7-6, the J gene TRBJ1-5, with a weak D call TRBD1 (5 bases). This CDR3 has 16 amino acids. The ends were cut back, 0 bases at V and 7 bases at J, with 16 bases in the middle. Germline assignment: CDR1 SGHVS and CDR2 FNYEAQ. CDR3 nucleotides: TGTGCCAGCAGCTTAGCGGACGGAGGATGGGGGCAGCCCCAGCATTTT. Encoded protein: CASSLADGGWGQPQHF.

J is TRBJ2-2 and V is TRBV2; D unresolved. Germline CDR1 is SNHLY and CDR2 is FYNNEI. V was trimmed by 7 bases and J by 0 bases, leaving 12 bases between them. The CDR3 totals 15 residues. The CDR3 loop reads CASTTSYANTGELFF. In nucleotides, the CDR3 is TGTGCCAGCACAACAAGCTACGCGAACACCGGGGAGCTGTTTTTT. The whole variable domain, filled in from reference TRBV2 and TRBJ2-2, reads EPEVTQTPSHQVTQMGQEVILRCVPISNHLYFYWYRQILGQKVEFLVSFYNNEISEKSEIFDDQFSVERPDGSNFTLKIRSTKLEDSAMYFCASTTSYANTGELFFGEGSRLTVL.

The rearrangement joins TRBV11-2 to TRBJ1-5; TRBD1 aligns across 7 bases. The V segment lost 4 bases and the J segment 5 bases; nucleotides outside the gene matches: 8. The CDR3 sequence is 15 residues long. CDR1 and CDR2 (germline): SGHAT, FQNNGV. CDR3 sequence (DNA): TGTGCCAGCAGCTCGGGGGGGGACAGATATCAGCCCCAGCATTTT. Amino acid sequence: CASSSGGDRYQPQHF.